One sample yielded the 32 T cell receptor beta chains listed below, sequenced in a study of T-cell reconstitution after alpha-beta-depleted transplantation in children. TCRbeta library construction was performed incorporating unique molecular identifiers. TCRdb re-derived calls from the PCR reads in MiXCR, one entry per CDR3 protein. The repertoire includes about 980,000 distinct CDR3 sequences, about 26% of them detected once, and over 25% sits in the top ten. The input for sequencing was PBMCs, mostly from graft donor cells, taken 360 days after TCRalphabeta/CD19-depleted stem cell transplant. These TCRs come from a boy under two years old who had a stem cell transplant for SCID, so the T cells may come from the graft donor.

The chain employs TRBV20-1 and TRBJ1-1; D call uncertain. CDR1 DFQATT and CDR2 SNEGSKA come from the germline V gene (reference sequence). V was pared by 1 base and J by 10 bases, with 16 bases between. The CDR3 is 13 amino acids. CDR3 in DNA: TGCAGTGCTAGAGGGACCTTGGTTGGGCCAGCTTTCTTT. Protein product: CSARGTLVGPAFF.

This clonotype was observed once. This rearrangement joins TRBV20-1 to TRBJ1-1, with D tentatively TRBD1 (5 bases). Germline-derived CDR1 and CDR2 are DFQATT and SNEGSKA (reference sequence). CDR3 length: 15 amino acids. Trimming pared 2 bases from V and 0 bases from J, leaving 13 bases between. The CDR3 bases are TGCAGTGCTAGACCCCGGGGACGGATGAACACTGAAGCTTTCTTT. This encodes CSARPRGRMNTEAFF.

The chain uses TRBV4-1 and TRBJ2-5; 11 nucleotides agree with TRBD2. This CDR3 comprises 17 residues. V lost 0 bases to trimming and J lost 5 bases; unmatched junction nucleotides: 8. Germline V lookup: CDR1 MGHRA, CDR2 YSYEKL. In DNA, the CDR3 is TGCGCCAGCAGCCAAGATAGATTAGCGGGGGGGCTGGAGACCCAGTACTTC. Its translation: CASSQDRLAGGLETQYF.

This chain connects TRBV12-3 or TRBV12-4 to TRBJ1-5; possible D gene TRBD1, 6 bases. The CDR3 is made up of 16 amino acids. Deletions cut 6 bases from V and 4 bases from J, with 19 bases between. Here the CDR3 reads CASRKGGIGLNQPQHF. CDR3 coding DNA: TGTGCCAGCAGGAAGGGGGGGATAGGCCTTAATCAGCCCCAGCATTTT.

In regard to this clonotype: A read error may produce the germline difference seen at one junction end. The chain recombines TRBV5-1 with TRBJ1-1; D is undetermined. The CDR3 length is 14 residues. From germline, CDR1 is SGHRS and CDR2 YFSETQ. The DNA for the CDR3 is TGCGCCAGCAGCTTGGTGTCAGAGAACTCTGAAGCTTTCTTT. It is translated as CASSLVSENSEAFF.

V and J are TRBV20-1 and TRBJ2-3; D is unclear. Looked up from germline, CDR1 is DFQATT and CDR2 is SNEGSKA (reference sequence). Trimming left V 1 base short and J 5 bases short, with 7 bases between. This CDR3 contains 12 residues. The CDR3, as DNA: TGCAGTGCTAGAGTAGGAAAAGATACGCAGTATTTT. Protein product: CSARVGKDTQYF.

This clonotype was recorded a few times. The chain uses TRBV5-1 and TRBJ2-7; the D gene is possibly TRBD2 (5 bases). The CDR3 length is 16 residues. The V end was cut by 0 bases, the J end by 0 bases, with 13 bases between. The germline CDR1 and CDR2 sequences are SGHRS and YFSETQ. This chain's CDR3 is CASSLVAGPSSYEQYF. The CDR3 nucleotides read TGCGCCAGCAGCTTGGTGGCGGGCCCCAGCTCCTACGAGCAGTACTTC.

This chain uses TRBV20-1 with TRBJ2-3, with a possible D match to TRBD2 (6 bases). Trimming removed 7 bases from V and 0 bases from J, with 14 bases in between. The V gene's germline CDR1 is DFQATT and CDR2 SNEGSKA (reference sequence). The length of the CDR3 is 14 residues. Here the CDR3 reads CSVLVGTSTDTQYF. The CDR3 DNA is TGCAGTGTTCTAGTAGGGACTAGCACAGATACGCAGTATTTT.

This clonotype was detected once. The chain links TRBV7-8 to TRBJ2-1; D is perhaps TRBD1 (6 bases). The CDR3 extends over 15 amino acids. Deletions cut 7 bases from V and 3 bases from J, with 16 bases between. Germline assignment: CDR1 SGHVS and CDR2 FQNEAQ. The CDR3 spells CASNYAGAGYNEQFF. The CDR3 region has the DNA TGTGCCAGCAACTACGCAGGGGCCGGCTACAATGAGCAGTTCTTC.

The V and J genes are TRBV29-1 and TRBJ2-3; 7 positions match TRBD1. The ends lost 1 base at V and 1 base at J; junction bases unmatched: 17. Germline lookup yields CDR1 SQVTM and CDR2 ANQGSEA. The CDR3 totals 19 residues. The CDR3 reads CSVEGYLSNRGEGTDTQYF. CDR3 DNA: TGCAGCGTTGAAGGCTACCTCTCCAACAGGGGAGAGGGCACAGATACGCAGTATTTT.

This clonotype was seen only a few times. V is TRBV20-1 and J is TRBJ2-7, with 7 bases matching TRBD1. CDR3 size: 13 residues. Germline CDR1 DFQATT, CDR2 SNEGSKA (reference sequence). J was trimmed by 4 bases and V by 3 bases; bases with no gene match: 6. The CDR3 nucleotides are TGCAGTGCTAGTCCAGGACAGGAATACGAGCAGTACTTC. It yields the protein CSASPGQEYEQYF.

The CDR3 DNA follows: TGCGCCAGCAGCCTAGCCTCCCAGCTACGCACCGGGGAGCTGTTTTTT. This translates into CASSLASQLRTGELFF. The genes are TRBV5-1 and TRBJ2-2; tentative D call: TRBD2 (5 bases). This CDR3 contains 16 residues. Germline-derived CDR1 and CDR2 are SGHRS and YFSETQ. Trimming removed 4 bases from V and 4 bases from J, with 17 bases in between.

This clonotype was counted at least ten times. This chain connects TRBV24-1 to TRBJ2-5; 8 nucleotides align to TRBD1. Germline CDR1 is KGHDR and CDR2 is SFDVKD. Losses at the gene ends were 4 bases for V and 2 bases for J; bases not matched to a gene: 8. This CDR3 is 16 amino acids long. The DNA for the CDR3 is TGTGCCACCAGTGAGTCCAACAGGGGGTATCAAGAGACCCAGTACTTC. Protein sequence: CATSESNRGYQETQYF.

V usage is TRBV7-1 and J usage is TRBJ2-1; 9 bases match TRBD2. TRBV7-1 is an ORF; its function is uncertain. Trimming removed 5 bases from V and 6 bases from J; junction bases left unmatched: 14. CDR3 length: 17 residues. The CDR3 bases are TGTGCCAGCAGCGCATTGGCCGGGACTAGCAACTCCAATGAGCAGTTCTTC. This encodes CASSALAGTSNSNEQFF.

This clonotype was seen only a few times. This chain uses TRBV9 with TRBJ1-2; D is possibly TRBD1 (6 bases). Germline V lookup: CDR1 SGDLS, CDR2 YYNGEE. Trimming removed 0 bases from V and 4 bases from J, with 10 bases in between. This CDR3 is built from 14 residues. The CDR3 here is CASSVAQGFYGYTF. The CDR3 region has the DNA TGTGCCAGCAGCGTAGCCCAGGGGTTCTATGGCTACACCTTC.

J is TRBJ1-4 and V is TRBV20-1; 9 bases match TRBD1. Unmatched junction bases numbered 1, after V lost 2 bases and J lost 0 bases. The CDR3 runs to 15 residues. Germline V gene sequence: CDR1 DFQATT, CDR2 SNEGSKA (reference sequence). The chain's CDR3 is CSARRQGATNEKLFF. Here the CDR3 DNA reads TGCAGTGCTAGAAGACAGGGGGCAACTAATGAAAAACTGTTTTTT.

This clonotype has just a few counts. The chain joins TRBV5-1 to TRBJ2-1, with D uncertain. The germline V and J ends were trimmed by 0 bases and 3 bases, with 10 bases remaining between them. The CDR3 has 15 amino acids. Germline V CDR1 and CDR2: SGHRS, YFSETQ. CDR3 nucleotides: TGCGCCAGCAGCTTGGTGGGCCCGGACTACAATGAGCAGTTCTTC. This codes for CASSLVGPDYNEQFF.

The CDR3 loop reads CATSRDMRGRTDTQYF. Here the CDR3 DNA reads TGTGCCACCAGCAGAGATATGCGGGGACGCACAGATACGCAGTATTTT. The chain combines TRBV15 with TRBJ2-3, with D perhaps TRBD2 (6 bases). Between the trimmed V and J ends, which lost 0 bases and 1 base, there was a span of 11 bases. Germline V gene lookup returns CDR1 LNHNV and CDR2 YYDKDF (reference sequence). The CDR3 length is 16 residues. Complete variable domain (other parts from reference TRBV15 and TRBJ2-3): DAMVIQNPRYQVTQFGKPVTLSCSQTLNHNVMYWYQQKSSQAPKLLFHYYDKDFNNEADTPDNFQSRRPNTSFCFLDIRSPGLGDTAMYLCATSRDMRGRTDTQYFGPGTRLTVL.

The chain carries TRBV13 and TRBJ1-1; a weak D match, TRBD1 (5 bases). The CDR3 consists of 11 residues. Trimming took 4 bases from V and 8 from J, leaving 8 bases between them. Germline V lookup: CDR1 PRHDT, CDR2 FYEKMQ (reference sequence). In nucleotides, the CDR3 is TGTGCCAGCAGCTCACGGGACGAAGCTTTCTTT. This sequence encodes CASSSRDEAFF.

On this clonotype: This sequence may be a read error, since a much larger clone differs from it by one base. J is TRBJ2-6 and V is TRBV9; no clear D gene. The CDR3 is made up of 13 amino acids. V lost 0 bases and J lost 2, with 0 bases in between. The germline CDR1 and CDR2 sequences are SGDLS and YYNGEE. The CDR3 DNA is TGTGCCAGCAGCGTAGCTGGGGCCAACGTCCTGACTTTC. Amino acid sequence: CASSVAGANVLTF.

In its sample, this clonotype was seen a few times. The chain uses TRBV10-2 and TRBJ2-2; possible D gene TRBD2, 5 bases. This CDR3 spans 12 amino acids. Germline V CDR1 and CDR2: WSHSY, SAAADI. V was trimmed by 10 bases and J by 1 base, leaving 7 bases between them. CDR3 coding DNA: TGCGCCACCGAGGGGAACACCGGGGAGCTGTTTTTT. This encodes CATEGNTGELFF.

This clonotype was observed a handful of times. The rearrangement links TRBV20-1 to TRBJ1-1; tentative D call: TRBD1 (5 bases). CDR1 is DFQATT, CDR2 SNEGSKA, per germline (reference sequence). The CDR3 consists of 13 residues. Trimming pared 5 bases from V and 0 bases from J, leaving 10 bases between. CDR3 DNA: TGCAGTGCTCCTGGACACTTGAACACTGAAGCTTTCTTT. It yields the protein CSAPGHLNTEAFF.

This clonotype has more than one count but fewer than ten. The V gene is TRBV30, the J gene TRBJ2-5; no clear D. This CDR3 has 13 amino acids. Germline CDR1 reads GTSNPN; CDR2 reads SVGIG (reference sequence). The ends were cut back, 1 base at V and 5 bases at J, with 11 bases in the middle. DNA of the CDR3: TGTGCCTGGAGTGGAGGTTTTAGGGAGACCCAGTACTTC. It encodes CAWSGGFRETQYF.

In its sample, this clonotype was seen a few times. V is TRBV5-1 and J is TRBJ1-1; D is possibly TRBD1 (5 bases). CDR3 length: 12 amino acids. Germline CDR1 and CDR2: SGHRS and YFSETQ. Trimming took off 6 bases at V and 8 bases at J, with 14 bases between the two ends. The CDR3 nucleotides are TGCGCCAGCAAGGGGCGCGGGATAGAAGCTTTCTTT. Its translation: CASKGRGIEAFF.

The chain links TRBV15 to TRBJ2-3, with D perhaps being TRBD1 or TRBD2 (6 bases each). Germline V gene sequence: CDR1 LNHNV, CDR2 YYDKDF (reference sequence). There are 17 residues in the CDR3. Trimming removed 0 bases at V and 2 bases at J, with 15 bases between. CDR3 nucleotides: TGTGCCACCAGCAGAGATGTAAGGGGGGATTTCACAGATACGCAGTATTTT. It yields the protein CATSRDVRGDFTDTQYF.

CDR3 in amino acids: CASSLTGIRAGELFF. CDR3 DNA sequence: TGTGCCAGCAGCCTCACAGGGATCCGTGCCGGGGAGCTGTTTTTT. This chain connects TRBV7-3 to TRBJ2-2; D perhaps matches TRBD1 (6 bases). Germline V gene data show CDR1 as SGHTA and CDR2 as FQGTGA. Trimming removed 5 bases from V and 6 bases from J, with 16 bases in between. CDR3 length: 15 amino acids. Full variable domain (rest looked up from reference TRBV7-3 and TRBJ2-2): GAGVSQTPSNKVTEKGKYVELRCDPISGHTALYWYRQSLGQGPEFLIYFQGTGAADDSGLPNDRFFAVRPEGSVSTLKIQRTERGDSAVYLCASSLTGIRAGELFFGEGSRLTVL.

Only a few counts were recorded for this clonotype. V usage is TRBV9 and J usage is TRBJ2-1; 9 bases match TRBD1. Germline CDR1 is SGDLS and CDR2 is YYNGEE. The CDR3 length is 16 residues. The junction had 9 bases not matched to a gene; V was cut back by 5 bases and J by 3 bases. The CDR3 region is CASSGPGTGNYNEQFF. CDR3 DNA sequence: TGTGCCAGCAGTGGCCCCGGGACAGGGAACTACAATGAGCAGTTCTTC.

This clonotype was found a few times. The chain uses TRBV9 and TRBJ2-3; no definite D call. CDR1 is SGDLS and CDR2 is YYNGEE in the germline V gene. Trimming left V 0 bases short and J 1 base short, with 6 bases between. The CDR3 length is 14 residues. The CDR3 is CASSVGDGTDTQYF. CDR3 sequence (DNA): TGTGCCAGCAGCGTAGGAGACGGCACAGATACGCAGTATTTT.

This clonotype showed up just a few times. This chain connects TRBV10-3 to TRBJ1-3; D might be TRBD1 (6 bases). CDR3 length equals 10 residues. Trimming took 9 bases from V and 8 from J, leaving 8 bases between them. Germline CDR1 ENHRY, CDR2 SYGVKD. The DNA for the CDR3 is TGTGCCATTGGGGGGCACACCATATATTTT. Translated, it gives CAIGGHTIYF.

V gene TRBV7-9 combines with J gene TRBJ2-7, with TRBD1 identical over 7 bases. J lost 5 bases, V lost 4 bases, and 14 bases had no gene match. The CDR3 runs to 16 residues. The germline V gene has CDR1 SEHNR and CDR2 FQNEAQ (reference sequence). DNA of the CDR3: TGTGCCAGCAGCTCACCTAACAGGGGCGGCGGACACGAGCAGTACTTC. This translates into CASSSPNRGGGHEQYF.

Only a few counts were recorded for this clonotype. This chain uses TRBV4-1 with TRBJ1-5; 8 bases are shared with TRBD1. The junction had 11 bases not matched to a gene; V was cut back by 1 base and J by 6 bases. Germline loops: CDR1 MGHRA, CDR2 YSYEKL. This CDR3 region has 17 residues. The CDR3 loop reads CASSQGGKGQGFQPQHF. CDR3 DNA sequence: TGCGCCAGCAGCCAAGGGGGCAAAGGACAGGGTTTTCAGCCCCAGCATTTT.

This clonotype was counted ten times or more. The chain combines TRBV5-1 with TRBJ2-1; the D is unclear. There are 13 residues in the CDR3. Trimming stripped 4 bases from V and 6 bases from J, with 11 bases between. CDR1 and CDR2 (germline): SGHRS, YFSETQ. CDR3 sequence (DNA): TGCGCCAGCAGCCATCTAGACTCCAATGAGCAGTTCTTC. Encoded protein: CASSHLDSNEQFF.